The 27 T cell receptor beta chains below were found in one sample sequenced in a study of identical twins. TCRdb processed the 5' RACE reads anew with MiXCR; each CDR3 protein has one entry. The top ten clones hold roughly 7% of a sample with 250,000 to 300,000 distinct CDR3 sequences, nearly 9.5% of them seen once. In addition, the sample was reused for a study of yellow fever vaccine responses in identical twins.

The specimen sequenced was CD8+ T cells sorted from blood. Receptors originate from a woman between 18 and 29 years old in good health.

This clonotype was found a few times. Written as DNA, the CDR3 is TGTGCCAGCAGTTTAGGACGGATTGAAGCTTTCTTT. This codes for CASSLGRIEAFF. The chain couples TRBV28 to TRBJ1-1; D is unresolved. The germline V gene has CDR1 MDHEN and CDR2 SYDVKM. V was trimmed by 2 bases and J by 7 bases, leaving 8 bases between them. The length of the CDR3 is 12 residues. Using reference TRBV28 and TRBJ1-1 for the parts outside the CDR3, the full variable domain is DVKVTQSSRYLVKRTGEKVFLECVQDMDHENMFWYRQDPGLGLRLIYFSYDVKMKEKGDIPEGYSVSREKKERFSLILESASTNQTSMYLCASSLGRIEAFFGQGTRLTVV.

V and J are TRBV29-1 and TRBJ1-2, with D unclear. The CDR3 extends over 12 amino acids. Trimming cost V 6 bases and J 5 bases, with 13 bases left between them. Germline V gene lookup returns CDR1 SQVTM and CDR2 ANQGSEA. The CDR3 sequence is CSVYRENYGYTF. DNA for the CDR3: TGCAGCGTCTACCGGGAGAATTATGGCTACACCTTC.

This clonotype turned up a few times. The V gene is TRBV6-5, the J gene TRBJ2-3, with TRBD2 as a possible D gene (6 bases). Trimming cost V 2 bases and J 2 bases, with 8 bases left between them. Germline lookup yields CDR1 MNHEY and CDR2 SVGAGI. The length of the CDR3 is 14 residues. CDR3 protein: CASSYGGITDTQYF. The CDR3 DNA follows: TGTGCCAGCAGTTACGGGGGGATCACAGATACGCAGTATTTT.

This clonotype showed up many times. The V and J genes are TRBV20-1 and TRBJ2-7, with D tentatively TRBD2 (7 bases). The V end was cut by 5 bases, the J end by 3 bases, with 20 bases between. This CDR3 is built from 15 residues. Germline values: CDR1 DFQATT, CDR2 SNEGSKA (reference sequence). The CDR3 DNA follows: TGCAGTGCTCACTCCCAGCGGGACAATAACTACGAGCAGTACTTC. Translation gives CSAHSQRDNNYEQYF.

The V call is TRBV19, the J call TRBJ2-7, with D possibly being TRBD2 (5 bases). The CDR3 length is 14 residues. Germline-derived CDR1 and CDR2 are LNHDA and SQIVND (reference sequence). The V end was cut by 5 bases, the J end by 0 bases, with 11 bases between. CDR3 coding DNA: TGTGCCAGTAGTTCAGCGGCAGTCTCCTACGAGCAGTACTTC. Translating gives CASSSAAVSYEQYF.

This clonotype was detected ten times or more. The J gene is TRBJ2-5, the V gene TRBV29-1; no reliable D call. Germline CDR1 and CDR2: SQVTM and ANQGSEA. Trimming took off 5 bases at V and 0 bases at J, with 7 bases between the two ends. This CDR3 has 12 amino acids. This CDR3 reads CSVSLYQETQYF. The CDR3 region has the DNA TGCAGCGTTTCACTATACCAAGAGACCCAGTACTTC.

This clonotype came up many times. The rearrangement links TRBV28 to TRBJ2-7; tentatively, D is TRBD1 or TRBD2 (5 bases each). There are 15 residues in the CDR3. V lost 2 bases, J lost 2 bases, and 13 bases lay in between. The V gene's germline CDR1 is MDHEN and CDR2 SYDVKM. CDR3: CASSLLPGTAYEQYF. The CDR3 DNA reads as TGTGCCAGCAGTTTACTTCCCGGGACGGCCTACGAGCAGTACTTC.

The chain joins TRBV7-8 to TRBJ1-5, with D possibly TRBD1 on 5 matching bases. The length of the CDR3 is 14 residues. Per germline, CDR1 SGHVS and CDR2 FQNEAQ. Between the trimmed V and J ends, which lost 5 bases and 4 bases, there was a span of 12 bases. The CDR3 here is CASSPGGPNQPQHF. In DNA, the CDR3 is TGTGCCAGCAGCCCCGGGGGTCCGAATCAGCCCCAGCATTTT.

This clonotype has ten or more counts. This chain joins TRBV10-2 and TRBJ2-1; TRBD2 matches at 8 bases. Per the germline V gene, CDR1 is WSHSY and CDR2 is SAAADI. Unmatched junction bases numbered 1, after V lost 5 bases and J lost 1 base. The CDR3 spans 14 residues. The CDR3 DNA sequence: TGCGCCAGCAGTAGCGGGAGATCCTACAATGAGCAGTTCTTC. Translating it yields CASSSGRSYNEQFF.

This clonotype has a handful of counts. The chain joins TRBV7-8 to TRBJ2-4; D not certain. CDR1 is SGHVS and CDR2 is FQNEAQ in the germline V gene. V lost 3 bases and J lost 2, with 17 bases in between. The CDR3 contains 17 residues. The CDR3 region is CASSLSRGGLTKNIQYF. The CDR3 DNA reads TGTGCCAGCAGCTTGAGCCGCGGCGGCCTTACCAAAAACATTCAGTACTTC.

This clonotype was seen more than once but under ten times. The J gene is TRBJ2-3, the V gene TRBV12-3 or TRBV12-4, with 11 bases lining up with TRBD2. CDR3 length: 16 residues. Losses at the gene ends were 6 bases for V and 6 bases for J; bases not matched to a gene: 11. The DNA for the CDR3 is TGTGCCAGCAGCCAGACTAGCGGGAATGACCCGGATACGCAGTATTTT. As protein: CASSQTSGNDPDTQYF.

This clonotype was counted many times. The chain recombines TRBV7-8 with TRBJ2-3, with TRBD2 as a possible D gene (5 bases). Trimming took 8 bases from V and 0 from J, leaving 9 bases between them. The CDR3 is made up of 13 amino acids. The V gene's germline CDR1 is SGHVS and CDR2 FQNEAQ. The CDR3 coding sequence is TGTGCCAGCGCCGGACTCAGCACAGATACGCAGTATTTT. Translating gives CASAGLSTDTQYF. The full variable domain, rest sourced from reference TRBV7-8 and TRBJ2-3, is GAGVSQSPRYKVAKRGQDVALRCDPISGHVSLFWYQQALGQGPEFLTYFQNEAQLDKSGLPSDRFFAERPEGSVSTLKIQRTQQEDSAVYLCASAGLSTDTQYFGPGTRLTVL.

To note about this clonotype: A much larger clone lies one base from this, so it may be a read error. The chain combines TRBV15 with TRBJ2-5, with TRBD2 matching 8 bases. The trim removed 5 bases at V and 2 bases at J, leaving 13 bases unmatched. The germline V gene encodes CDR1 LNHNV and CDR2 YYDKDF (reference sequence). CDR3 length: 17 residues. CDR3 sequence (DNA): TGTGCCACCAGCGGAGCTCCGGGGACTAGTCTTCAAGAGACCCAGTACTTC. This sequence encodes CATSGAPGTSLQETQYF.

This clonotype was seen many times. The chain couples TRBV12-3 or TRBV12-4 to TRBJ2-1; 8 nucleotides match TRBD2. Trimming removed 5 bases from V and 7 bases from J; junction bases left unmatched: 10. The CDR3 runs 15 residues. Here the CDR3 DNA reads TGTGCCAGCAGTCATCGGGGGGGGCCGGGGAATGAGCAGTTCTTC. This gives the protein CASSHRGGPGNEQFF.

In this sample, this clonotype turned up a few times. This sequence joins TRBV9 and TRBJ2-2; 9 nucleotides align to TRBD1. Unmatched junction bases numbered 5, after V lost 3 bases and J lost 8 bases. Germline assignment: CDR1 SGDLS and CDR2 YYNGEE. The CDR3 covers 14 residues. This chain's CDR3 is CASSATGGGGELFF. The CDR3 region has the DNA TGTGCCAGCAGCGCTACAGGGGGCGGGGGGGAGCTGTTTTTT.

This clonotype came up many times. The gene calls are TRBV6-4 and TRBJ2-3; tentatively, D is TRBD1 (5 bases). CDR1 and CDR2 (germline): MRHNA, SNTAGT. The ends were cut back, 6 bases at V and 3 bases at J, with 19 bases in the middle. This CDR3 contains 16 residues. This CDR3 reads CASSESGATGTDTQYF. The DNA of the CDR3 is TGTGCCAGCAGCGAAAGTGGGGCTACGGGTACAGATACGCAGTATTTT.

This clonotype was seen many times. V usage is TRBV11-2 and J usage is TRBJ2-1; perhaps TRBD1 as D (5 bases). From germline, CDR1 is SGHAT and CDR2 FQNNGV. The CDR3 contains 16 residues. Trimming pared 4 bases from V and 7 bases from J, leaving 20 bases between. The CDR3: CASSSHPIDSSNEQFF. The CDR3 DNA reads as TGTGCCAGCAGCTCGCATCCTATCGACAGCAGTAATGAGCAGTTCTTC.

This clonotype has only a few counts. The chain has TRBV20-1 and TRBJ2-1, with D maybe TRBD2 (5 bases). Trimming left V 6 bases short and J 7 bases short, with 16 bases between. CDR3 length equals 13 residues. Germline V gene data show CDR1 as DFQATT and CDR2 as SNEGSKA (reference sequence). The CDR3 region has the DNA TGCAGTGCCAGAAAGAGGGCTGATAATGAGCAGTTCTTC. Its protein is CSARKRADNEQFF.

This clonotype occurred a few times. The chain combines TRBV3-1 with TRBJ1-2, with D possibly being TRBD1 (5 bases). Trimming shortened V by 4 bases and J by 2 bases, and 14 bases separated the two germline ends. The germline gives CDR1 LGHDT, CDR2 YNNKEL (reference sequence). The CDR3 has 15 residues. CDR3 residues: CASSLAGTENYGYTF. The CDR3 coding sequence is TGTGCCAGCAGCCTCGCCGGGACGGAGAACTATGGCTACACCTTC.

The chain employs TRBV11-2 and TRBJ2-3; TRBD2 matches 7 bases. Germline CDR1 is SGHAT and CDR2 is FQNNGV. The V gene end was trimmed by 5 bases and the J gene end by 3 bases; junction bases not matched to a gene: 14. The CDR3 extends over 17 amino acids. CDR3 coding DNA: TGTGCCAGCAGCGACCTTTCTGCGGGAGTTCGGACAGATACGCAGTATTTT. It translates to CASSDLSAGVRTDTQYF. The variable domain in full, with the rest retrieved from reference TRBV11-2 and TRBJ2-3, is EAGVAQSPRYKIIEKRQSVAFWCNPISGHATLYWYQQILGQGPKLLIQFQNNGVVDDSQLPKDRFSAERLKGVDSTLKIQPAKLEDSAVYLCASSDLSAGVRTDTQYFGPGTRLTVL.

Ten or more counts support this clonotype. The V call is TRBV12-3 or TRBV12-4, the J call TRBJ1-5, with no clear D. The CDR3 spans 14 residues. V was pared by 5 bases and J by 2 bases, with 10 bases between. The CDR3 DNA reads TGTGCCAGCAGTACGAATGAGGGCAATCAGCCCCAGCATTTT. Protein product: CASSTNEGNQPQHF.

The rearrangement uses TRBV20-1 and TRBJ1-1, with a weak D call TRBD1 (6 bases). Per germline, CDR1 DFQATT and CDR2 SNEGSKA (reference sequence). V lost 2 bases and J 6 bases, leaving 10 bases between the germline ends. This CDR3 comprises 12 residues. The CDR3 DNA follows: TGCAGTGCTAGACCGGGGGGCCCTGAAGCTTTCTTT. Amino acids: CSARPGGPEAFF.

This clonotype turned up a few times. The chain links TRBV7-9 to TRBJ2-5; possibly TRBD1 or TRBD2 for D (5 bases each). V gave up 5 bases and J gave up 4 bases, with 14 bases separating them. Germline values: CDR1 SEHNR, CDR2 FQNEAQ (reference sequence). The CDR3 spans 14 residues. The CDR3 sequence is CASSDGADLETQYF. DNA of the CDR3: TGTGCCAGCAGCGACGGGGCGGATCTAGAGACCCAGTACTTC.

This clonotype was found many times. The chain recombines TRBV4-1 with TRBJ2-5; 7 bases align to TRBD2. Per the germline V gene, CDR1 is MGHRA and CDR2 is YSYEKL. CDR3 length: 15 amino acids. Germline trimming cut 6 bases from V and 3 bases from J; bases unmatched to any gene: 10. DNA of the CDR3: TGCGCCAGCAGTCTCCCCGGGGACTACGAAGAGACCCAGTACTTC. Its protein is CASSLPGDYEETQYF.

This clonotype was detected ten times or more. The J gene is TRBJ2-1, the V gene TRBV12-3 or TRBV12-4; D remains ambiguous. The CDR3 has 12 amino acids. V lost 5 bases, J lost 10 bases, and 12 bases lay in between. The DNA for the CDR3 is TGTGCCAGCAGTATCAATTACGGGGAGCAGTTCTTC. Amino acid sequence: CASSINYGEQFF.

At least ten counts were recorded for this clonotype. The V and J genes are TRBV29-1 and TRBJ2-7; D not certain. V was clipped by 2 bases and J by 3 bases, with 5 bases between them. Germline V CDR1 and CDR2: SQVTM, ANQGSEA. This CDR3 has 11 amino acids. The DNA of the CDR3 is TGCAGCGTTGAATCCGGCTACGAGCAGTACTTC. Its protein product is CSVESGYEQYF.

This sequence joins TRBV9 and TRBJ2-3; D possibly corresponds to TRBD2 (6 bases). CDR3 length equals 15 residues. Per germline, CDR1 SGDLS and CDR2 YYNGEE. V was shortened by 4 bases and J by 2 bases, with 14 bases between the two germline ends. The CDR3 nucleotides are TGTGCCAGCAGCATCTTTGCGGGGACCACAGATACGCAGTATTTT. It is translated as CASSIFAGTTDTQYF.